This TCR beta chain was identified in a study of T cell changes during pregnancy in multiple sclerosis. Clones were sequenced by immunoSEQ multiplex PCR, and TCRdb holds only the in-frame ones, with some missing. The data hold around 110,000 clones, with 85% to 95% observed a single time. Trimming at V came to 0 bases and at J to 4 bases, leaving 11 bases not matched to a gene. The CDR3 covers 18 residues. Germline V gene sequence: CDR1 LGHNA, CDR2 YNFKEQ. This specimen was peripheral blood, taken after pregnancy. The TCR sequence derives from a female donor with multiple sclerosis, enrolled in a pregnancy study. The chain links TRBV4-2 to TRBJ2-7; 11 bases align to TRBD2. The CDR3 region is CASSQDLIAGGKYYEQYF. The CDR3 DNA reads TGTGCCAGCAGCCAAGATTTAATAGCGGGAGGGAAGTATTACGAGCAGTACTTC.